This T cell receptor (beta chain) was captured in a study of T cells in Graves' hyperthyroidism and ophthalmopathy. Whole-study context: Peripheral blood was drawn at first diagnosis, prior to all treatment.

Exclusion criteria comprised uncontrolled infection, other autoimmune disease, pregnancy or lactation. Diagnoses used clinical symptoms, serum thyroxine and TRAb, thyroid ultrasound and orbital computed tomography. After removal of 2 bases from V and 3 bases from J, the junction contained 13 bases not matched to a gene. Germline V gene sequence: CDR1 SGHRS, CDR2 YFSETQ. The CDR3 extends over 19 amino acids. This clonotype was detected many times. TCR beta CDR3 regions were amplified from RNA. HTBI primers were the set used in a first-round RT-PCR of the TCR CDR3. TCRdb ran MiXCR on the multiplex PCR reads and lists one entry per CDR3 protein. The data show 530,000 or so distinct CDR3 sequences, approximately 17% seen once.

This chain connects TRBV5-1 to TRBJ2-3; 12 bases match TRBD2. The sample consisted of blood. This receptor was identified in a woman younger than 30 with Graves' ophthalmopathy. The CDR3 region is CASSFYSSSGGGSTDTQYF. CDR3 bases: TGCGCCAGCAGCTTCTACTCTTCTAGCGGGGGGGGAAGTACAGATACGCAGTATTTT.